A selection of T cell receptor beta chains follows, all from one sample in a study of blood T cells in healthy people across ages. TCRdb re-analysed the 5' RACE reads in MiXCR, keeping a single row per CDR3 protein. This table holds hundreds of thousands of distinct CDR3 sequences, around 24% found once. The same data also contributed to another study, on T cells of mothers and their children.

The specimen was blood. The receptors were sampled from a boy aged 5-17 years in good health. The CDR3 runs from the conserved cysteine through the conserved F or W.

>TRBJ1-2|TRBV20-1
CSAPSRPRANYGYTF
>TRBJ2-3|TRBV7-9
CASSLDRIGTDTQYF
>TRBJ1-2|TRBV7-9
CASSPTGGDGYTF
>TRBJ1-6|TRBV29-1
CSVRQGGDNSPLHF
>TRBJ1-4|TRBV27
CASSLTPGTSSEKLFF
>TRBJ2-1|TRBV2
CASSEDGGSSYNEQFF
>TRBJ2-5|TRBV7-7
CASSLIGIKETQYF
>TRBJ1-1|TRBV9
CASSAPNKDAEAFF
>TRBJ1-5|TRBV4-3
CASSQDPAGVEGQPQHF
>TRBJ2-1|TRBV6-2/TRBV6-3
CASSPLLPGYNEQFF
>NA|TRBV11-2
CASSSGGLTDEQYF
>TRBJ2-1|TRBV7-9
CASSSGLGGRNEQFF
>TRBJ1-2|TRBV6-5
CASSYSGQRDGYTF
>TRBJ2-5|TRBV3-1
CASSQGVTGGSQETQYF
>TRBJ1-5|TRBV6-2/TRBV6-3
CASSYSIFRDSNQPQHF
>NA|TRBV5-3
CARPARDINEQFF
>TRBJ2-3|TRBV6-1
CASSASQKGSDTQYF
>TRBJ1-5|TRBV25-1
CASSESDGQPQHF
>TRBJ2-5|TRBV3-1
CASRREGAYQETQYF
>TRBJ2-3|TRBV7-2
CASSLDWGLGTDTQYF
>TRBJ1-5|TRBV7-9
CASGSNQPQHF
>TRBJ1-1|TRBV5-1
CASSVITENTEAFF
>TRBJ1-1|TRBV14
CASSPLQINTEAFF
>TRBJ2-1|TRBV24-1
CATSARRRMSGGYQFF
>TRBJ1-1|TRBV20-1
CSAKTGGDTEAFF
>TRBJ1-5|TRBV3-1
CASSRARENQPQHF
>TRBJ2-1|TRBV5-1
CASSLVPRLAGVIYNEQFF
>TRBJ2-6|TRBV29-1
CSVFTGTGASGANVLTF
>TRBJ2-3|TRBV7-2
CASRPGTTDTQYF
>TRBJ2-2|TRBV20-1
CSARLSLAGAGELFF
>TRBJ1-5|TRBV18
CASSQGDRDQPQHF
>TRBJ2-5|TRBV20-1
CSARDSAQGTQYF